This passage covers 17 T cell receptor beta chains from one sample sequenced in a study of shared clonotypes between healthy human individuals. The repertoire was sequenced with immunoSEQ multiplex PCR; TCRdb's copy has only in-frame clones and lacks some. Here the sample spans 2 million to 2.5 million clones, 95% being singletons. Material: naive CD4+ T cells sorted from blood. Subset specified: CD45RA+ positively selected. Receptor source: a man younger than 35 in good health.

On this clone itself: Other DNA variants within this sample encode the same CDR3. The CDR3 is CASSTRDTQYF. CDR3 DNA: TGTGCCAGCAGTACTCGAGATACGCAGTATTTT. The J gene is TRBJ2-3, the V gene TRBV6-5, with D hard to call. Trimming cost V 5 bases and J 5 bases, with 5 bases left between them. CDR1 MNHEY and CDR2 SVGAGI come from the germline V gene. The CDR3 has 11 amino acids.

The chain couples TRBV2 to TRBJ2-5; 7 bases are a match to TRBD2. Germline V gene lookup returns CDR1 SNHLY and CDR2 FYNNEI. The CDR3 runs to 14 residues. J was trimmed by 3 bases and V by 4 bases; bases with no gene match: 5. The CDR3 protein is CASSAPGLKETQYF. The CDR3 DNA is TGTGCCAGCAGTGCCCCGGGACTAAAAGAGACCCAGTACTTC.

This chain joins TRBV18 and TRBJ2-2; 8 nucleotides line up with TRBD2. Germline CDR1 is KGHSH and CDR2 is LQKENI. The V gene end was trimmed by 2 bases and the J gene end by 5 bases; junction bases not matched to a gene: 4. This CDR3 has 15 residues. CDR3: CASSPAGGLTGELFF. The CDR3 nucleotides are TGTGCCAGCTCACCAGCGGGAGGATTAACCGGGGAGCTGTTTTTT.

The chain recombines TRBV4-1 with TRBJ2-2; D possibly corresponds to TRBD2 (5 bases). The CDR3 is 14 amino acids. CDR1 and CDR2 from the germline V gene are MGHRA and YSYEKL. Between the trimmed V and J ends, which lost 0 bases and 10 bases, there was a span of 12 bases. The CDR3 region is CASSQERTGSELFF. CDR3 nucleotides: TGCGCCAGCAGCCAAGAACGAACGGGGTCGGAGCTGTTTTTT.

The rearrangement joins TRBV6-6 to TRBJ1-2, with a possible D match to TRBD1 (5 bases). This CDR3 has 12 residues. With 4 bases removed from V and 4 bases from J, the gap between germline ends came to 7 bases. The germline V gene encodes CDR1 MNHNY and CDR2 SVGAGI (reference sequence). The CDR3 DNA is TGTGCCAGCAGTTTGGGGGGCTATGGCTACACCTTC. Protein product: CASSLGGYGYTF.

This clone is a singleton in its sample. This chain joins TRBV9 and TRBJ1-6, with D perhaps TRBD1 (6 bases). This CDR3 comprises 16 residues. Deletions cut 3 bases from V and 2 bases from J, with 12 bases between. CDR1 and CDR2 from the germline V gene are SGDLS and YYNGEE. In nucleotides, the CDR3 is TGTGCCAGCAGCGCGAGGGGGGAAACCTATAATTCACCCCTCCACTTT. This translates into CASSARGETYNSPLHF. The whole variable domain, remainder taken from reference TRBV9 and TRBJ1-6, is DSGVTQTPKHLITATGQRVTLRCSPRSGDLSVYWYQQSLDQGLQFLIQYYNGEERAKGNILERFSAQQFPDLHSELNLSSLELGDSALYFCASSARGETYNSPLHFGNGTRLTVT.

The V and J genes are TRBV7-8 and TRBJ2-3, with 9 bases that match TRBD2. The CDR3 totals 15 residues. After removal of 1 base from V and 4 bases from J, the junction contained 3 bases not matched to a gene. Germline V gene lookup returns CDR1 SGHVS and CDR2 FQNEAQ. The CDR3 reads CASSLVSGGADTQYF. As DNA, the CDR3 is TGTGCCAGCAGCTTAGTTAGCGGGGGCGCAGATACGCAGTATTTT.

This clone was seen only a few times. The same CDR3 is also encoded by other DNA sequences in this sample. The V call is TRBV6-6, the J call TRBJ1-5, with TRBD1 matching over 7 bases. Trimming cost V 4 bases and J 5 bases; bases outside gene matches: 2. This CDR3 has 13 amino acids. The germline V gene encodes CDR1 MNHNY and CDR2 SVGAGI (reference sequence). In DNA form, the CDR3 reads TGTGCCAGCAGTTCCACAGGGGATCAGCCCCAGCATTTT. Its translation is CASSSTGDQPQHF.

This rearrangement joins TRBV30 to TRBJ1-5; D is unresolved. Per the germline V gene, CDR1 is GTSNPN and CDR2 is SVGIG (reference sequence). Deletions cut 0 bases from V and 4 bases from J, with 13 bases between. This CDR3 spans 15 amino acids. CDR3 amino acids: CAWSVSAVPNQPQHF. Here the CDR3 DNA reads TGTGCCTGGAGTGTATCGGCGGTTCCGAATCAGCCCCAGCATTTT.

The rearrangement links TRBV18 to TRBJ2-2, with a possible D match to TRBD2 (6 bases). The length of the CDR3 is 14 residues. The germline V and J ends were trimmed by 3 bases and 4 bases, with 9 bases remaining between them. Germline V gene sequence: CDR1 KGHSH, CDR2 LQKENI. The CDR3 here is CASSPAGTTGELFF. The CDR3 coding sequence is TGTGCCAGCTCACCGGCGGGGACCACCGGGGAGCTGTTTTTT.

The chain joins TRBV30 to TRBJ2-7; D uncertain. Trimming removed 7 bases at V and 6 bases at J, with 13 bases between. CDR1 and CDR2 (germline): GTSNPN, SVGIG (reference sequence). CDR3 length equals 11 residues. CDR3 in amino acids: CALIRNIEQYF. The CDR3 nucleotides are TGTGCCTTGATACGGAATATCGAGCAGTACTTC.

V gene TRBV21-1 combines with J gene TRBJ2-1; the table's D call TRBD2 went unverified against the DNA. TRBV21-1 is a listed pseudogene. The CDR3 contains 13 residues. The CDR3 sequence is CASTCGADNEQFF. CDR3 nucleotides: TGTGCCAGCACTTGCGGGGCCGACAATGAGCAGTTCTTC.

The V and J genes are TRBV6-1 and TRBJ2-2, with 12 bases that match TRBD2. CDR3 length equals 17 residues. The germline V gene encodes CDR1 MNHNS and CDR2 SASEGT. The ends lost 4 bases at V and 0 bases at J; junction bases unmatched: 3. This chain's CDR3 is CASSVTSGSANTGELFF. CDR3 bases: TGTGCCAGCAGTGTGACTAGCGGGAGCGCGAACACCGGGGAGCTGTTTTTT.

With respect to this clone: The sample holds other DNA sequences that translate to the same CDR3. This chain uses TRBV11-3 with TRBJ2-2; D is perhaps TRBD1 or TRBD2 (5 bases each). The length of the CDR3 is 15 residues. Germline V gene lookup returns CDR1 SGHNT and CDR2 YENEEA. The V and J ends lost 5 bases and 0 bases respectively, with 10 bases between them. As DNA, the CDR3 is TGTGCCAGCAGCCTGGGACGTACGAACACCGGGGAGCTGTTTTTT. Translating it yields CASSLGRTNTGELFF.

The rearrangement uses TRBV25-1 and TRBJ1-3; 9 bases map to TRBD1. Trimming cost V 2 bases and J 2 bases; bases outside gene matches: 4. This CDR3 spans 16 amino acids. Germline loops: CDR1 MGHDK, CDR2 SYGVNS. CDR3 residues: CASSETGTGPGNTIYF. The CDR3 nucleotides read TGTGCCAGCAGTGAAACCGGGACAGGGCCTGGAAACACCATATATTTT.

This clone was seen only once. This sequence joins TRBV5-1 and TRBJ2-5, with 12 bases lining up with TRBD2. Per germline, CDR1 SGHRS and CDR2 YFSETQ. The CDR3 has 16 amino acids. V was clipped by 4 bases and J by 1 base; unmatched bases: 5. The CDR3 loop reads CASSTSLAGGQETQYF. In nucleotides, the CDR3 is TGCGCCAGCAGCACCTCACTAGCGGGGGGCCAAGAGACCCAGTACTTC.

Concerning this clone itself: Sequence at one end of the junction differs from germline and may be a read error. The rearrangement joins TRBV7-7 to TRBJ2-7; no firm D call. Looked up from germline, CDR1 is SSHAT and CDR2 is FNYEAQ (reference sequence). The CDR3 extends over 18 amino acids. For the CDR3, the DNA is TGTGCTAGCAGCTCTGCGCGTCAGAAGGGTCGGGCCGGCCACGAGCAGTACTTC. This codes for CASSSARQKGRAGHEQYF.